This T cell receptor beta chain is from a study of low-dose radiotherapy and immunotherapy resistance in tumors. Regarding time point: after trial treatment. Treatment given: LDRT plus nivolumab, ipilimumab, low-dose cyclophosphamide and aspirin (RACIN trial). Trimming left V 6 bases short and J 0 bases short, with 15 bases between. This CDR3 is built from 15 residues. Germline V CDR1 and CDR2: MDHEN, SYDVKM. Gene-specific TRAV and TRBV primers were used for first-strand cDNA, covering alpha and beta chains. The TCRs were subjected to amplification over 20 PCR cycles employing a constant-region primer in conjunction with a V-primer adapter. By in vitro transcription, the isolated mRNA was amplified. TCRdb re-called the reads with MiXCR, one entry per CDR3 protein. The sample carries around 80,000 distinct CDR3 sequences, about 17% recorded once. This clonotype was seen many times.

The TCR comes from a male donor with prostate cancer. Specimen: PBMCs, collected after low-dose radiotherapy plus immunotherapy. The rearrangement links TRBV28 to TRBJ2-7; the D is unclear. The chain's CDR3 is CASSPSRERSYEQYF. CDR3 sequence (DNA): TGTGCCAGCAGCCCGTCTAGGGAACGCTCCTACGAGCAGTACTTC.